One sample yielded the 16 T cell receptor beta chains listed below, sequenced in a study of blood T cell repertoires in COVID-19 (dated by TCRdb to 2018 to 2021). To prepare the library, the immunoSEQ multiplex PCR assay was applied. TCRdb retrieved this table from immuneACCESS and kept in-frame rearrangements only. Not all clones are present; in checked studies, unresolved V genes account for under half, and no reason is known for the remainder. The sample table holds just over 90,000 clones, of which roughly 88% were seen once. The ten largest clones represent around 1.5% of the sample. Sequencing used peripheral blood. The receptors were gathered from a human donor with active COVID-19. The donor label of this sample is uncertain.

This clone has only one observation. The chain has TRBV29-1 and TRBJ2-7; D might be TRBD2 (5 bases). Germline V lookup: CDR1 SQVTM, CDR2 ANQGSEA. The length of the CDR3 is 12 residues. Between the trimmed V and J ends, which lost 0 bases and 6 bases, there was a span of 9 bases. The DNA for the CDR3 is TGCAGCGTTGAAGATGTCGGGATCGAGCAGTACTTC. This gives the protein CSVEDVGIEQYF.

The V and J genes are TRBV6-5 and TRBJ1-2; perhaps TRBD1 as D (5 bases). Trimming stripped 2 bases from V and 5 bases from J, with 9 bases between. Looked up from germline, CDR1 is MNHEY and CDR2 is SVGAGI. The CDR3 spans 13 residues. The CDR3 coding sequence is TGTGCCAGCAGTTACAAGACAGCTTATGGCTACACCTTC. This gives the protein CASSYKTAYGYTF.

This chain connects TRBV5-4 to TRBJ2-5; 12 nucleotides match TRBD2. This CDR3 region has 14 residues. The trim removed 3 bases at V and 14 bases at J, leaving 11 bases unmatched. CDR1 and CDR2 from the germline V gene are SGHNT and YYREEE (reference sequence). This CDR3 is CASSSQTSGGSIYF. Here the CDR3 DNA reads TGTGCCAGCAGCTCCCAGACTAGCGGGGGCTCCATATACTTC.

The V and J genes are TRBV27 and TRBJ1-4; D gene uncertain. The CDR3 is made up of 17 amino acids. V lost 8 bases and J lost 0, with 19 bases in between. CDR1 is MNHEY and CDR2 is SMNVEV in the germline V gene (reference sequence). As DNA, the CDR3 is TGTGCCAGCTCCCGGCAAGGTCTCGGGTCAACTAATGAAAAACTGTTTTTT. Residues: CASSRQGLGSTNEKLFF.

The chain links TRBV3-1 (or the pseudogene TRBV3-2) to TRBJ2-3; D may be TRBD2 (7 bases). V shed 0 bases and J shed 1 base, with 14 bases lying between them. This CDR3 spans 17 amino acids. From germline, CDR1 is LGHDT and CDR2 YNNKEL (reference sequence). CDR3 in DNA: TGTGCCAGCAGCCAAGATGGGGCGGGGGCCCGCACAGATACGCAGTATTTT. Translation gives CASSQDGAGARTDTQYF.

The CDR3 region has the DNA TGCAGCGTTGAGGGGGGGACCTCGGGCACAGATACGCAGTATTTT. It yields the protein CSVEGGTSGTDTQYF. The J gene is TRBJ2-3, the V gene TRBV29-1; 7 bases are a match to TRBD2. With V trimmed by 3 bases and J by 1 base, 7 bases remained unmatched. This CDR3 is 15 amino acids long. CDR1 SQVTM and CDR2 ANQGSEA come from the germline V gene.

CDR3 coding DNA: TGTGCCAGTAGTCCCGAGGGGCAGGGGGCCGCCTACGAGCAGTACTTC. Its translation: CASSPEGQGAAYEQYF. The V and J genes are TRBV19 and TRBJ2-7; 8 bases are a match to TRBD1. This CDR3 contains 16 residues. The germline gives CDR1 LNHDA, CDR2 SQIVND (reference sequence). Trimming cost V 5 bases and J 2 bases; bases outside gene matches: 11.

The J gene is TRBJ1-2, the V gene TRBV6-5; TRBD1 agrees at 8 bases. Looked up from germline, CDR1 is MNHEY and CDR2 is SVGAGI. With V trimmed by 6 bases and J by 7 bases, 10 bases remained unmatched. The CDR3 covers 14 residues. In DNA, the CDR3 is TGTGCCAGCAGACGCGGACAGGGCCCAACTGGCTACACCTTC. This gives the protein CASRRGQGPTGYTF.

The chain joins TRBV7-2 to TRBJ2-5; weak D call: TRBD1 (5 bases). The V gene's germline CDR1 is SGHTA and CDR2 FQGNSA. V lost 1 base and J 0 bases, leaving 12 bases between the germline ends. This CDR3 has 16 amino acids. The CDR3, as DNA: TGTGCCAGCAGCTTAGGGCAGGGATCTCACCAAGAGACCCAGTACTTC. Residues: CASSLGQGSHQETQYF.

This chain connects TRBV19 to TRBJ1-6; maybe TRBD1 (6 bases). CDR3 length equals 15 residues. V was clipped by 3 bases and J by 8 bases, with 14 bases between them. The germline CDR1 and CDR2 sequences are LNHDA and SQIVND (reference sequence). CDR3 sequence reads: CASSIGRGGDSPLHF. As DNA, the CDR3 is TGTGCCAGTAGTATCGGGAGGGGGGGAGATTCACCCCTCCACTTT.

The chain uses TRBV9 and TRBJ1-6; D might be TRBD1 (6 bases). V was pared by 0 bases and J by 6 bases, with 13 bases between. Germline CDR1 reads SGDLS; CDR2 reads YYNGEE. The CDR3 runs 16 residues. The CDR3 loop reads CASSVDPGTSNSPLHF. CDR3 sequence (DNA): TGTGCCAGCAGCGTAGACCCCGGGACAAGTAATTCACCCCTCCACTTT.

The rearrangement uses TRBV5-1 and TRBJ2-7; D is possibly TRBD2 (7 bases). The CDR3 is made up of 15 amino acids. The ends were cut back, 5 bases at V and 1 base at J, with 16 bases in the middle. The germline V gene has CDR1 SGHRS and CDR2 YFSETQ. Here the CDR3 reads CASSSQGGSSYEQYF. The CDR3 nucleotides are TGCGCCAGCAGTTCACAGGGAGGGTCGTCCTACGAGCAGTACTTC.

This chain connects TRBV19 to TRBJ1-2; a weak D match, TRBD1 (5 bases). This CDR3 has 13 residues. V was cut by 2 bases and J by 4 bases, with 8 bases left in between. Germline V CDR1 and CDR2: LNHDA, SQIVND (reference sequence). The CDR3 loop reads CASSIQGGYGYTF. CDR3 sequence (DNA): TGTGCCAGTAGTATACAGGGAGGCTATGGCTACACCTTC. The full variable domain, with the rest looked up from reference TRBV19 and TRBJ1-2, is DGGITQSPKYLFRKEGQNVTLSCEQNLNHDAMYWYRQDPGQGLRLIYYSQIVNDFQKGDIAEGYSVSREKKESFPLTVTSAQKNPTAFYLCASSIQGGYGYTFGSGTRLTVV.

V and J are TRBV7-8 and TRBJ1-2; D gene ambiguous. CDR1 and CDR2 from the germline V gene are SGHVS and FQNEAQ. V was cut by 5 bases and J by 1 base, with 17 bases left in between. This CDR3 spans 16 amino acids. The CDR3 region has the DNA TGTGCCAGCAGCCCTAGCCGGGAGGTTAATAACTATGGCTACACCTTC. Translation: CASSPSREVNNYGYTF.

This sequence joins TRBV18 and TRBJ2-7, with D hard to call. The CDR3 runs 11 residues. The germline V and J ends were trimmed by 1 base and 7 bases, with 5 bases remaining between them. Germline V gene sequence: CDR1 KGHSH, CDR2 LQKENI. The CDR3 spells CASSPLEEQYF. Written as DNA, the CDR3 is TGTGCCAGCTCACCACTGGAGGAGCAGTACTTC.

The chain links TRBV30 to TRBJ2-1, with D tentatively TRBD2 (5 bases). V gave up 4 bases and J gave up 6 bases, with 16 bases separating them. Germline V gene data show CDR1 as GTSNPN and CDR2 as SVGIG (reference sequence). The length of the CDR3 is 14 residues. CDR3 DNA sequence: TGTGCCTGGATGTGGGCTAGCTCGGCCAATGAGCAGTTCTTC. Residues: CAWMWASSANEQFF.